What follows describes a single TCR beta chain. Its target antigen remains unknown. The record has no base qualities; no much larger clone is one base away. These data are taken from a study of blood T cell repertoires in COVID-19 (dated by TCRdb to the early 2020s). Study-level background: Collaborator samples came from the United States, Italy and Spain and covered acute and convalescent phases of COVID-19. The prospective study material was composed of cDNA or gDNA derived from T cells, B-cell-depleted T cells, or PBMCs. Subjects who had been exposed to COVID-19, were actively infected with it, or had recovered from it provided the deeply sampled blood TCRbeta repertoires that made up the dataset. A freely available public database, intended as a resource for researchers studying the immune response to SARS-CoV-2, is where the repertoires were released. Samples came from the ongoing ImmuneRACE study (first 160 participants) plus 1,254 subjects from 6 global collaborators. Nearly every sample came with metadata listing a de-identified subject ID, COVID-19 status, age in years and sex. Where HLA class I and class II types were available, the types were taken from metadata supplied by the sample provider, not from assay-based typing. The paper's findings and limits, for the study overall: The amount of clinical and demographic metadata varied by source and participant and was provided uncurated.

TCRbeta CDR3 regions were amplified from genomic DNA using the immunoSEQ Assay, a bias-controlled multiplex PCR. In the source study's methods: The number of nucleated cells in each sample was estimated by amplification of reference gene primers within the assay. To quantify the absolute abundance of each unique TCRbeta CDR3 rearrangement, sequence reads were collapsed and filtered. For each sample, productive Simpson clonality was calculated as the square root of Simpson's diversity index across productive rearrangements. TCRdb provides this immuneACCESS table in a form limited to in-frame rearrangements. Some clones are lacking; in checked studies, under half of them reflect an unresolved V gene, and why the rest are absent is not known. Clone size and the V and J calls come from that table; the DNA yielded D and trimming. In all, the sample holds roughly 100,000 clones, and less than 95% of those were seen once. 5% to 6% of the sample comes from the top ten.

The collaborating institutions used their own protocols to collect whole blood in K2EDTA tubes. For TCRbeta analysis, collaborator samples were shipped as frozen whole blood, as isolated PBMCs, or as DNA extracted from either sample type. CDR1 and CDR2, per the germline V gene, are LGHNT and FRNRAP. The CDR3 runs 18 residues from the cysteine to the phenylalanine. Of the read, only the CDR3 DNA is kept; its 54 bases are in frame from base 1. V is cut by 2 bases and J by 1 base, and the space between the germline ends is 20 bases. This TCR was sampled from a middle-aged man with acute or convalescent COVID-19. The chain is made from TRBV12-5 and TRBJ1-1; the D gene is not confidently resolved. Sequencing used peripheral blood. The nucleotides are TGTGCTAGTGGTTTGTGGGCCGAGGTCAGCGGAAAGAACACTGAAGCTTTCTTT. It is translated as CASGLWAEVSGKNTEAFF.